A selection of T cell receptor beta chains follows, all from one sample in a study of T cells after yellow fever vaccination. MiXCR, applied by TCRdb to the 5' RACE reads, yields one record per CDR3 protein. The sample shows approximately 550,000 distinct CDR3 sequences, about a fifth of them seen only once. The specimen was PBMCs, collected 15 days after the yellow fever booster vaccination. The receptor source for this set is a man aged 25-40 years who received the YFV17D yellow fever vaccine. CDR3s include the opening cysteine and the closing phenylalanine or tryptophan. A D gene is named only where the DNA matches it firmly. Rows give clone size only sometimes, using once, few, many, or a class for an expanded clone.

v_gene	abundance	j_gene	d_gene	CDR3nt	CDR3aa
TRBV2	NA	TRBJ2-2	NA	TGTGCCAGCAGAGAGGAAGCCGGGGAGCTGTTTTTT	CASREEAGELFF
TRBV4-3	NA	TRBJ2-2	NA	TGCGCCAGCAGCCAATCCCCCCTAGTCGAGGGGACCGGGGAGCTGTTTTTT	CASSQSPLVEGTGELFF
TRBV24-1	few	TRBJ1-5	TRBD1	TGTGCCACCAGTGGGACAGGACAATATCAGCCCCAGCATTTT	CATSGTGQYQPQHF
TRBV5-1	few	TRBJ2-3	TRBD2	TGCGCCAGCAGCTTGGGACCGGGAGGGACAGATACGCAGTATTTT	CASSLGPGGTDTQYF
TRBV7-2	few	TRBJ2-1	NA	TGTGCCAGCAGCTTACAGGGGAGCCCCTACAATGAGCAGTTCTTC	CASSLQGSPYNEQFF
TRBV12-3/TRBV12-4	few	TRBJ2-1	TRBD2	TGTGCCAGCAGCAAGGCTGTGGAGCGGGAGGCGGGGTCCTACAATGAGCAGTTCTTC	CASSKAVEREAGSYNEQFF
TRBV20-1	few	TRBJ2-7	TRBD2	TGCAGTGCTCTGACGGGACTATACTCCTACGAGCAGTACTTC	CSALTGLYSYEQYF
TRBV5-6	many	TRBJ2-3	TRBD2	TGTGCCAGCAGCTCACCGGGACTAGGTCCCACAGATACGCAGTATTTT	CASSSPGLGPTDTQYF
TRBV12-3/TRBV12-4	many	TRBJ2-7	TRBD1	TGTGCCAGCAGACGAGGGGGCCTGTACGAGCAGTACTTC	CASRRGGLYEQYF
TRBV28	few	TRBJ2-7	TRBD2	TGTGCCAGCAGTTTCGTCAGCGGGATCGGCGAGCAGTACTTC	CASSFVSGIGEQYF
TRBV6-5	NA	TRBJ2-7	NA	TGTGCCAGCAGTTACTCGGACGGGCTCTCCGACGAGCAGTACTTC	CASSYSDGLSDEQYF
TRBV10-2	NA	TRBJ2-7	TRBD2	TGCGCCAGCAACCCTAGCGGGATAGCCTACGAGCAGTACTTC	CASNPSGIAYEQYF
TRBV7-2	NA	TRBJ2-7	NA	TGTGCCAGCAGCTTAGGAGGGGCTGGGGAGCAGTACTTC	CASSLGGAGEQYF
TRBV29-1	NA	TRBJ2-7	NA	TGCAGCGCACAAGGGGAGGAAACCGCCTACGAGCAGTACTTC	CSAQGEETAYEQYF
TRBV20-1	NA	TRBJ2-2	TRBD1	TGCAGTGCTGAGACCGGACAGGGCGCCGGGGAGCTGTTTTTT	CSAETGQGAGELFF
TRBV5-8	NA	TRBJ2-7	NA	TGTGCCAGCAGCTTGATTCCCCTCCTCTCCTACGAGCAGTACTTC	CASSLIPLLSYEQYF
TRBV5-6	few	TRBJ2-7	NA	TGTGCCAGCAGCTTACCGGGCCTAGGAGGGGGCGAGCAGTACTTC	CASSLPGLGGGEQYF